Described below is a single T cell receptor beta chain sequence and its context. No cognate antigen has been identified for it. Base qualities are not at hand, and no much larger clone is one base apart. This sample is drawn from a study of control samples from healthy donors and cancer patients (dated by TCRdb to 2020 to 2021). The library was built by means of the immunoSEQ multiplex PCR assay. TCRdb stores this immuneACCESS table with in-frame sequences only. Part of the clones is absent; in the studies checked, under half of the shortfall reflects unresolved V genes, and no reason is known for the rest. Counted in this sample were approximately 69,000 clones; approximately 89% of them appeared once. Of the sample, roughly 6% is held by the ten largest clones. From the cysteine up to the phenylalanine, the CDR3 has a length of 14 residues. The DNA shown is the 42-base CDR3, in frame from base 1. According to the germline V gene (reference sequence), CDR1 reads GTSNPN and CDR2 reads SVGIG. V gives up 3 bases and J gives up 7 bases, and the segment between their germline ends measures 18 bases.

Material for sequencing was PBMCs. This clonotype originated in a man aged 55 to 70 with colorectal cancer. The chain uses TRBV30 and TRBJ1-2; the D gene is not confidently resolved. The nucleotide sequence is given as TGTGCCTGGAGGAGGGCAGACCGCTTGGGTGGCTACACCTTC. Its amino acids are CAWRRADRLGGYTF.